This TCR beta chain was observed in a study of OX40 agonist ivuxolimab in advanced cancers. About the study: Ivuxolimab, an antibody that agonizes OX40 (CD134), was administered to the patients. Ivuxolimab was administered intravenously to patients at 0.01 to 10 mg/kg every 2 weeks.

This table comes from immunoSEQ multiplex PCR, and its TCRdb copy is limited to in-frame clones, with some not included. The sample yields 90,000 to 120,000 clones, less than 95% seen once. Germline CDR1 is KGHSH and CDR2 is LQKENI. V trimming: 2 bases; J trimming: 2 bases; junction bases outside the gene matches: 4. This CDR3 spans 15 amino acids. The receptor was isolated from an adult with an advanced solid tumor such as melanoma, head and neck, liver or kidney cancer. The specimen was CD4+ or CD8+ T cells sorted from blood, collected in a trial of the OX40 agonist ivuxolimab. The V gene is TRBV18, the J gene TRBJ2-7, with TRBD1 matching 9 bases. Here the CDR3 reads CASSPGQGRTYEQYF. CDR3 sequence (DNA): TGTGCCAGCTCACCAGGACAGGGGCGGACCTACGAGCAGTACTTC.